This T cell receptor (beta chain) was identified in a study of tumor-infiltrating lymphocytes in primary liver carcinoma. The wider study: Between 4.2 and 10 cm across, the tumors were all of stage T1-T3 N0M0.

This clonotype came up many times. Unsorted whole blood yielded blood RNA, and germline DNA was extracted as well. The collection of about 4 milliliters of peripheral blood preceded surgery. Total RNA (roughly 0.45 ug) served as template for TCR beta cDNA synthesis primed by a constant-region primer. Each TCR beta library was derived from three nested multiplex PCR rounds that employed slightly modified ARM-PCR. One entry per CDR3 protein, called by TCRdb with MiXCR from the multiplex PCR reads. There are 310,000 or so distinct CDR3 sequences in the sample; less than 70% occur only once, and about 6.1% lies in the top ten. The clonotype was recovered from a man aged 40-49 years with primary liver carcinoma and hepatitis B virus infection. The material sequenced was peripheral blood.

The CDR3 nucleotides are TGTGCCAGCAGCCCCACAGGGATTTTGAACACCGGGGAGCTGTTTTTT. Protein sequence: CASSPTGILNTGELFF. V gene TRBV6-1 combines with J gene TRBJ2-2; TRBD1 might be the D (6 bases). The CDR3 contains 16 residues. Germline CDR1 reads MNHNS; CDR2 reads SASEGT. V lost 6 bases, J lost 1 base, and 15 bases lay in between.